The rows below give T cell receptor beta chains drawn from one sample of a study of cytomegalovirus exposure and HLA in healthy donors. The protocol was immunoSEQ multiplex PCR, while the TCRdb copy is restricted to in-frame clones and leaves out a portion. The profile shows a few hundred thousand clones, around four fifths of them singletons. Sequences were obtained from PBMCs. The receptors stem from a woman in her 30s in good health and CMV-seropositive. Each CDR3 is given with its conserved first and last residue. Each record gives: CDR3 DNA, CDR3 protein, J gene, clone size, D gene, V gene. The D gene is left open where the match is weak. Some rows mark clone size as missing; the rest say once, few, many or name a class of expanded clone.

DNA: TGCGCCAGCAGCTTGCCAGGGGTGAGAGGCTACACCTTC
CDR3: CASSLPGVRGYTF
J: TRBJ1-2
size: -
D: -
V: TRBV5-1

DNA: TGTGCCAGCAGCTCAGGGACCAGCCACAATGAGCAGTTCTTC
CDR3: CASSSGTSHNEQFF
J: TRBJ2-1
size: -
D: -
V: TRBV7-3

DNA: TGTGCCAGCAGCTACAATTCTCGGGACATTTTGGAGACTTTCTTT
CDR3: CASSYNSRDILETFF
J: TRBJ1-1
size: -
D: -
V: TRBV6-5

DNA: TGTGCCAGCAGTAGGGGTAGCTCCTACAATGAGCAGTTCTTC
CDR3: CASSRGSSYNEQFF
J: TRBJ2-1
size: -
D: -
V: TRBV27

DNA: TGCGCCAGCAGCCAAGAAGGGGACTATAACAATGAGCAGTTCTTC
CDR3: CASSQEGDYNNEQFF
J: TRBJ2-1
size: -
D: TRBD2
V: TRBV4-1

DNA: TGTGCCAGCAGTTATAAAGGAGGCCAGCCCCAGCATTTT
CDR3: CASSYKGGQPQHF
J: TRBJ1-5
size: -
D: -
V: TRBV6-5

DNA: TGCGCCAGCAACCCACGGGGGACAGGGGAGGACAATGAGCAGTTCTTC
CDR3: CASNPRGTGEDNEQFF
J: TRBJ2-1
size: -
D: TRBD1
V: TRBV10-2

DNA: TGTGCCTCTAAAGTCAGCGGGGACACAGATACGCAGTATTTT
CDR3: CASKVSGDTDTQYF
J: TRBJ2-3
size: -
D: TRBD2
V: TRBV9

DNA: TGTGCCAGCAGCTCCCGGGGCAAGACCTACGAGCAGTACTTC
CDR3: CASSSRGKTYEQYF
J: TRBJ2-7
size: -
D: -
V: TRBV7-6

DNA: TGTGCCAGCAGTTACTCGAGACCGAGCAATGAGCAGTTCTTC
CDR3: CASSYSRPSNEQFF
J: TRBJ2-1
size: few
D: -
V: TRBV6-5

DNA: TGTGCCAGCCACCCGGGACAGGGAATCACCGGGGAGCTGTTTTTT
CDR3: CASHPGQGITGELFF
J: TRBJ2-2
size: -
D: TRBD1
V: TRBV28

DNA: TGTGCCAGCAGTAGACTAGCGGGAGTAACCGGGGAGCTGTTTTTT
CDR3: CASSRLAGVTGELFF
J: TRBJ2-2
size: -
D: TRBD2
V: TRBV6-1

DNA: TGTGCCAGCAGTCCGGCGGGAGAATCTTATGGCTACACCTTC
CDR3: CASSPAGESYGYTF
J: TRBJ1-2
size: -
D: -
V: TRBV27

DNA: TGTGCCAGCAGTTACTCAGGTTCTGACTACGAGCAGTACTTC
CDR3: CASSYSGSDYEQYF
J: TRBJ2-7
size: -
D: -
V: TRBV6-6

DNA: TGTGCCAGCTCACTACCCAGGACCTCTGGGGCCAACGTCCTGACTTTC
CDR3: CASSLPRTSGANVLTF
J: TRBJ2-6
size: -
D: -
V: TRBV18

DNA: TGCAGCGTTGCTGAGACAGGGGGCTCAAAGACCCAGTACTTC
CDR3: CSVAETGGSKTQYF
J: TRBJ2-5
size: -
D: TRBD1
V: TRBV29-1

DNA: TGTGCCAGCAGCCTTGGGACGGGAGGGAGTGACACTGAAGCTTTCTTT
CDR3: CASSLGTGGSDTEAFF
J: TRBJ1-1
size: -
D: -
V: TRBV7-3

DNA: TGTGCCAGCAGTTACGGCGGGAGGCCGTACAATGAGCAGTTCTTC
CDR3: CASSYGGRPYNEQFF
J: TRBJ2-1
size: -
D: TRBD2
V: TRBV6-5

DNA: TGTGCCAGCTCACCACCGTCTTTGAAGCCGAGACACTATGGCTACACCTTC
CDR3: CASSPPSLKPRHYGYTF
J: TRBJ1-2
size: -
D: -
V: TRBV18

DNA: TGCGCCAGCAGCCGAGAGCCACAGGGTAACACTGAAGCTTTCTTT
CDR3: CASSREPQGNTEAFF
J: TRBJ1-1
size: -
D: -
V: TRBV4-1

DNA: TGTGCCAGCAGCCATCGGACGGGCCCCCTCCGGTATGGCTACACCTTC
CDR3: CASSHRTGPLRYGYTF
J: TRBJ1-2
size: -
D: -
V: TRBV7-9

DNA: TGTGCCAGCTCAGTTTTAGGTCCCTACGAGCAGTACTTC
CDR3: CASSVLGPYEQYF
J: TRBJ2-7
size: -
D: -
V: TRBV28

DNA: TGTGCCATCAGTGGAGATAACTATGGCTACACCTTC
CDR3: CAISGDNYGYTF
J: TRBJ1-2
size: -
D: -
V: TRBV10-3

DNA: TGCAGCGTCGGGACAGGGGATGAAAAACTGTTTTTT
CDR3: CSVGTGDEKLFF
J: TRBJ1-4
size: -
D: TRBD1
V: TRBV29-1

DNA: TGTGCCAGCAGTCCCCTCGGGCACTACGAGCAGTACTTC
CDR3: CASSPLGHYEQYF
J: TRBJ2-7
size: -
D: -
V: TRBV27

DNA: TGTGCCAGCAGCGGGGTGGGGAAGGCTGAAGCTTTCTTT
CDR3: CASSGVGKAEAFF
J: TRBJ1-1
size: -
D: -
V: TRBV7-9

DNA: TGTGCCAGCAGTGAAGAGCCGGGCTCCTACAATGAGCAGTTCTTC
CDR3: CASSEEPGSYNEQFF
J: TRBJ2-1
size: once
D: -
V: TRBV6-1

DNA: TGTGCCAGCAGTTACTCGAGCGGGACAAGTTCCGAGCAGTACTTC
CDR3: CASSYSSGTSSEQYF
J: TRBJ2-7
size: -
D: -
V: TRBV6-5

DNA: TGTGCCAGCAGAAAGGACAGGGCCTACGAGCAGTACTTC
CDR3: CASRKDRAYEQYF
J: TRBJ2-7
size: -
D: TRBD1
V: TRBV11-3

DNA: TGTGCCACCAGCAGATTGGCGGGGGAGACCCAGTACTTC
CDR3: CATSRLAGETQYF
J: TRBJ2-5
size: many
D: -
V: TRBV15

DNA: TGTGCCAGTAGTAGTAACAGGGACCCGACTGAAGCTTTCTTT
CDR3: CASSSNRDPTEAFF
J: TRBJ1-1
size: -
D: -
V: TRBV19

DNA: TGTGCCTGGAGTGTTAGGGGGGGTACCTACACCGGGGAGCTGTTTTTT
CDR3: CAWSVRGGTYTGELFF
J: TRBJ2-2
size: -
D: -
V: TRBV30

DNA: TGCGCCAGCAGCTTGGCCGCGGATGAGCAGTTCTTC
CDR3: CASSLAADEQFF
J: TRBJ2-1
size: -
D: -
V: TRBV5-1

DNA: TGTGCCAGCGGCGGACAGGGGGATACGGGGACCCAGTACTTC
CDR3: CASGGQGDTGTQYF
J: TRBJ2-5
size: -
D: TRBD1
V: TRBV4-2

DNA: TGTGCCAGCAGCGGGACAGGGTATAACGAGCAGTACTTC
CDR3: CASSGTGYNEQYF
J: TRBJ2-7
size: -
D: TRBD1
V: TRBV6-6

DNA: TGTGCCAGCAAAACGTTGTTCACAGATACGCAGTATTTT
CDR3: CASKTLFTDTQYF
J: TRBJ2-3
size: -
D: -
V: TRBV2

DNA: TGCGCCAGCAGCCAGTGGGCTACAGTTCATCAGCCCCAGCATTTT
CDR3: CASSQWATVHQPQHF
J: TRBJ1-5
size: -
D: -
V: TRBV4-3

DNA: TGTGCCTGGAGTCACACTGAAGCTTTCTTT
CDR3: CAWSHTEAFF
J: TRBJ1-1
size: -
D: -
V: TRBV30

DNA: TGCACCAGCAGCCTTTGTAATGGCGGGAGGGCCCCCGAGCAGTACTTC
CDR3: CTSSLCNGGRAPEQYF
J: TRBJ2-7
size: -
D: -
V: TRBV1

DNA: TGTGCCAGCAGCCCTGTTTCGGGAAGAACCTACGAGCAGTACTTC
CDR3: CASSPVSGRTYEQYF
J: TRBJ2-7
size: -
D: -
V: TRBV7-6

DNA: TGTGCCAGCAGTTTAAGATTCAGGGATCCGCAGTTCTTC
CDR3: CASSLRFRDPQFF
J: TRBJ2-1
size: -
D: -
V: TRBV27

DNA: TGCAGCGTTCACTCTGGGGCCAACGTCCTGACTTTC
CDR3: CSVHSGANVLTF
J: TRBJ2-6
size: -
D: -
V: TRBV29-1

DNA: TGCGCCAGCAGCCCCTTCCACCTTGCTGCCGAGCAGTACTTC
CDR3: CASSPFHLAAEQYF
J: TRBJ2-7
size: few
D: -
V: TRBV4-1

DNA: TGTGCCAGCAGCATCCGGGACAGCTCCTACAATGAGCAGTTCTTC
CDR3: CASSIRDSSYNEQFF
J: TRBJ2-1
size: -
D: TRBD1
V: TRBV6-6

DNA: TGCGCCAGCAGCCAAGGGACTAGCCGCACCGGGGAGCTGTTTTTT
CDR3: CASSQGTSRTGELFF
J: TRBJ2-2
size: -
D: TRBD2
V: TRBV4-3

DNA: TGTGCCAGCTCCGGGGCCTCAGAGACCCAGTACTTC
CDR3: CASSGASETQYF
J: TRBJ2-5
size: -
D: -
V: TRBV6-5

DNA: TGTGCCAGCAGCTTAGCCCTTTTTGACTACGAGCAGTACTTC
CDR3: CASSLALFDYEQYF
J: TRBJ2-7
size: -
D: -
V: TRBV7-8

DNA: TGTGCCAGCAGCCCCCTGCCTAGCGGGGTCTACGAGCAGTACTTC
CDR3: CASSPLPSGVYEQYF
J: TRBJ2-7
size: -
D: TRBD2
V: TRBV7-9

DNA: TGTGCCAGCAGCCAAGATTCTAGCGGGCCTACCAATGAGCAGTTCTTC
CDR3: CASSQDSSGPTNEQFF
J: TRBJ2-1
size: few
D: TRBD2
V: TRBV4-2

DNA: TGTGCTAGTGGTGACGGGACAGGGGAGGGCTACACCTTC
CDR3: CASGDGTGEGYTF
J: TRBJ1-2
size: -
D: TRBD1
V: TRBV12-5

DNA: TGTGCCACCAGCAGAGATAGGGGAGACACTGAAGCTTTCTTT
CDR3: CATSRDRGDTEAFF
J: TRBJ1-1
size: few
D: -
V: TRBV15

DNA: TGTGCCAGCAGCCAAGATAGCCCCCTAGGGAGCAATGAGCAGTTCTTC
CDR3: CASSQDSPLGSNEQFF
J: TRBJ2-1
size: -
D: -
V: TRBV14